This is a list of T cell receptor beta chains from one sample in a study of blood T cell repertoires in COVID-19. The data were produced by immunoSEQ multiplex PCR, yet TCRdb's version contains in-frame clones alone and is incomplete. The sample shows approximately 190,000 clones, 84% of them seen only once. Sequenced material: peripheral blood. These receptors came from a woman between 65 and 79 years old with active or convalescent COVID-19. Each CDR3 is given with its conserved first and last residue. A D gene is named only where the DNA matches it firmly. Clone size appears in some rows only: once, few, many, or a class for an expanded clone.

v_call: TRBV5-1; d_call: -; clone_size: -; j_call: TRBJ1-3; cdr3_length: 17; cdr3_nt: TGCGCCAGCAGCTTGGAAGGGCAGGGAATCTCTGGAAACACCATATATTTT; cdr3_aa: CASSLEGQGISGNTIYF
v_call: TRBV9; d_call: -; clone_size: -; j_call: TRBJ1-3; cdr3_length: 15; cdr3_nt: TGTGCCAGCAGCGTAGGGGAACAGGGAGGAAACACCATATATTTT; cdr3_aa: CASSVGEQGGNTIYF
v_call: TRBV5-6; d_call: -; clone_size: -; j_call: TRBJ1-1; cdr3_length: 13; cdr3_nt: TGTGCCAGCAGCTTGACAGTGAACACTGAAGCTTTCTTT; cdr3_aa: CASSLTVNTEAFF
v_call: TRBV2; d_call: TRBD1; clone_size: -; j_call: TRBJ2-7; cdr3_length: 15; cdr3_nt: TGTGCCAGCAGGGCGACAGGGGGCATTGGGTACGAGCAGTACTTC; cdr3_aa: CASRATGGIGYEQYF
v_call: TRBV18; d_call: -; clone_size: -; j_call: TRBJ2-1; cdr3_length: 14; cdr3_nt: TGTGCCAGCTCACCTTCTATATACGCTAATGAGCAGTTCTTC; cdr3_aa: CASSPSIYANEQFF
v_call: TRBV9; d_call: TRBD2; clone_size: -; j_call: TRBJ2-7; cdr3_length: 15; cdr3_nt: TGTGCCAGCAGCGTCGGACTAGCGGGTACCTACGAGCAGTACTTC; cdr3_aa: CASSVGLAGTYEQYF
v_call: TRBV6-5; d_call: -; clone_size: once; j_call: TRBJ1-1; cdr3_length: 14; cdr3_nt: TGTGCCAGCAGTTACCGAGGAACGAACACTGAAGCTTTCTTT; cdr3_aa: CASSYRGTNTEAFF
v_call: TRBV5-1; d_call: TRBD1; clone_size: -; j_call: TRBJ2-2; cdr3_length: 15; cdr3_nt: TGCGCCAGCAGCCTTCGACAGGGAAACACCGGGGAGCTGTTTTTT; cdr3_aa: CASSLRQGNTGELFF
v_call: TRBV9; d_call: TRBD2; clone_size: once; j_call: TRBJ2-7; cdr3_length: 16; cdr3_nt: TGTGCCAGCAGCGTAGCTAGGGCTAGCGGGTTCTACGAGCAGTACTTC; cdr3_aa: CASSVARASGFYEQYF
v_call: TRBV27; d_call: -; clone_size: -; j_call: TRBJ1-6; cdr3_length: 14; cdr3_nt: TGTGCCAGCAGTTCCCTCATCGGGAGTTCACCCCTCCACTTT; cdr3_aa: CASSSLIGSSPLHF